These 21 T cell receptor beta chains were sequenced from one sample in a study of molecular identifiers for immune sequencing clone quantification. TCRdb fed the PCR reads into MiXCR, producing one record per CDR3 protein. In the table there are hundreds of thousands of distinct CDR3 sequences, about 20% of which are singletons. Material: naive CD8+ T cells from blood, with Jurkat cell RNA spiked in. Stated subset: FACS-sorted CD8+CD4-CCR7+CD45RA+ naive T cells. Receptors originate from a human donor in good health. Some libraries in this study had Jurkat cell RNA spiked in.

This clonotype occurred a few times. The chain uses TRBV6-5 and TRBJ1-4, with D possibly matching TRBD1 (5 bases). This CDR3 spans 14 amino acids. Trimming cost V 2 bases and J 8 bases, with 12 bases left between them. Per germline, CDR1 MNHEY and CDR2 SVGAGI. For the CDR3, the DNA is TGTGCCAGCAGTTACGAAGTGGGGGAAGAAAAACTGTTTTTT. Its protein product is CASSYEVGEEKLFF.

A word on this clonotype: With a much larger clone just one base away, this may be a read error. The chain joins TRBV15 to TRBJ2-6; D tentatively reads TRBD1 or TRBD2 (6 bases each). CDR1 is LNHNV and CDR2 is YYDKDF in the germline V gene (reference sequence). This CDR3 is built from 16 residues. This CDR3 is CATSRSPGSGANVPTF. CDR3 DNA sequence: TGTGCCACCAGCAGATCCCCGGGCTCGGGGGCCAACGTCCCGACTTTC.

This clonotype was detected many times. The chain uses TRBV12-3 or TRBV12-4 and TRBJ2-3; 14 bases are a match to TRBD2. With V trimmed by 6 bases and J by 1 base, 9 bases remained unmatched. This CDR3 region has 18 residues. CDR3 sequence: CASSPGLAGASGTDTQYF. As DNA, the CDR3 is TGTGCCAGCAGCCCGGGACTAGCGGGGGCCTCTGGCACAGATACGCAGTATTTT.

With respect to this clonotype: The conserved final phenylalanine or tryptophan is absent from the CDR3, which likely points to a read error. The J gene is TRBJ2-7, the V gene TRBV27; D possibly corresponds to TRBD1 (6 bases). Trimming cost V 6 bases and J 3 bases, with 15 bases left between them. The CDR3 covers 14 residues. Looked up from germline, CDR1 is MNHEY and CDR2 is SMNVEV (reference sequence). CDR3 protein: CASRTRDNVYEQYL. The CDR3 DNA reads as TGTGCCAGCAGGACCCGGGACAATGTCTACGAGCAGTACCTC.

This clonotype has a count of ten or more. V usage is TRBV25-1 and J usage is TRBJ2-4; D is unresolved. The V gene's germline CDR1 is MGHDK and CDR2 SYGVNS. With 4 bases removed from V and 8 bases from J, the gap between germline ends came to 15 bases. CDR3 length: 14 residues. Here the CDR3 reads CASSGLQIGDIQYF. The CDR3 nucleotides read TGTGCCAGCAGTGGCTTACAAATAGGAGACATTCAGTACTTC.

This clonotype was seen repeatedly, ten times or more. CDR3 amino acids: CASSPRSGQNTEAFF. CDR3 nucleotides: TGTGCCAGCAGCCCCCGTAGTGGGCAGAACACTGAAGCTTTCTTT. The chain has TRBV9 and TRBJ1-1; no definite D call. CDR3 length equals 15 residues. Germline V gene sequence: CDR1 SGDLS, CDR2 YYNGEE. V was pared by 4 bases and J by 1 base, with 14 bases between.

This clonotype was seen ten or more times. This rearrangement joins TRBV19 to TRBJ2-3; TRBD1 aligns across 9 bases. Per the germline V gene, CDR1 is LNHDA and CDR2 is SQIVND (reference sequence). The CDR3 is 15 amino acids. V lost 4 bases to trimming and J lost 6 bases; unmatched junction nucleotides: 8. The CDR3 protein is CASSRIGGTGDTQYF. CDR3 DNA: TGTGCCAGTAGTAGGATTGGAGGGACAGGGGATACGCAGTATTTT. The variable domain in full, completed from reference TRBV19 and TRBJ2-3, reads DGGITQSPKYLFRKEGQNVTLSCEQNLNHDAMYWYRQDPGQGLRLIYYSQIVNDFQKGDIAEGYSVSREKKESFPLTVTSAQKNPTAFYLCASSRIGGTGDTQYFGPGTRLTVL.

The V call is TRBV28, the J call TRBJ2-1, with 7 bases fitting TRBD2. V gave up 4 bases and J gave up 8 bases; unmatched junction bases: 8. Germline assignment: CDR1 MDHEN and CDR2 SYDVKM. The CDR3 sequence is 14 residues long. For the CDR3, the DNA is TGTGCCAGCAGTTCCCGACTAGCTGGCTATGAGCAGTTCTTC. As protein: CASSSRLAGYEQFF.

In DNA, the CDR3 is TGTGCCAGCAGCCAAGAGGCGGGGTACTACGAGCAGTACTTC. Protein sequence: CASSQEAGYYEQYF. The V call is TRBV3-1, the J call TRBJ2-7; D might be TRBD2 (6 bases). This CDR3 region has 14 residues. Germline values: CDR1 LGHDT, CDR2 YNNKEL (reference sequence). V was trimmed by 0 bases and J by 3 bases, leaving 9 bases between them.

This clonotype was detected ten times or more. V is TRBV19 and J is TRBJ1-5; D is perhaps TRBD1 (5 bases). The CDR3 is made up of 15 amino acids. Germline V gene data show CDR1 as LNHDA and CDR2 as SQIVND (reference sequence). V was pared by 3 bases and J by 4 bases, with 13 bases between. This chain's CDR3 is CASSIFGTANQPQHF. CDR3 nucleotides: TGTGCCAGTAGTATTTTCGGGACGGCTAATCAGCCCCAGCATTTT.

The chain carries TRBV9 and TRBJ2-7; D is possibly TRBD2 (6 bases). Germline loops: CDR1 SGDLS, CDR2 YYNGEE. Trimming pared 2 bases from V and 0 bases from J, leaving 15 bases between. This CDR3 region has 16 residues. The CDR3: CASSVGGMGGSYEQYF. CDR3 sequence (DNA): TGTGCCAGCAGCGTGGGGGGAATGGGGGGCTCCTACGAGCAGTACTTC.

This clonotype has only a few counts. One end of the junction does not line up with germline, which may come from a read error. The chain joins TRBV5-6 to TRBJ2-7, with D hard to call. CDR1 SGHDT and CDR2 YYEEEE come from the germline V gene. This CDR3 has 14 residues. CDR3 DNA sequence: TGTGCCGGCAGCCCGTCCCTCCAAGTCTACGAGCAGTACTTC. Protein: CAGSPSLQVYEQYF.

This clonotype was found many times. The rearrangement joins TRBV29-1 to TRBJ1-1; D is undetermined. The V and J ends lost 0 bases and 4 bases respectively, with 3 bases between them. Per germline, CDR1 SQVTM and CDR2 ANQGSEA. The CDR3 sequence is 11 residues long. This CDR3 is CSVEELTEAFF. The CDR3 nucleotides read TGCAGCGTTGAAGAACTCACTGAAGCTTTCTTT.

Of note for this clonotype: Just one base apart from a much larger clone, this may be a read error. The CDR3 sequence: CAWRFEDTEAFF. The CDR3 region has the DNA TGTGCCTGGCGTTTTGAGGACACTGAAGCTTTCTTT. The chain links TRBV30 to TRBJ1-1; D is undetermined. The CDR3 is 12 amino acids. V shed 5 bases and J shed 3 bases, with 10 bases lying between them. Germline loops: CDR1 GTSNPN, CDR2 SVGIG (reference sequence).

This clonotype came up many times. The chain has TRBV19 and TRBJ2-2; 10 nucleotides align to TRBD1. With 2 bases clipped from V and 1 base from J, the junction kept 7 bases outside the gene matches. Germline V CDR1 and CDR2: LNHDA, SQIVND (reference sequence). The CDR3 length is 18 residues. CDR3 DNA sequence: TGTGCCAGTAGTATAAGGCTGGGACAGGGGTTGAACACCGGGGAGCTGTTTTTT. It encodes CASSIRLGQGLNTGELFF.

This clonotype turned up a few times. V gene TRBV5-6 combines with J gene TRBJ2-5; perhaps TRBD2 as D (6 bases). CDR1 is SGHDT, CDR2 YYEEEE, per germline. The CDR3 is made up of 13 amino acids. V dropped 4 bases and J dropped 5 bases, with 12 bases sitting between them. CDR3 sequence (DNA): TGTGCCAGCAGCGGCGGGGTTTCGGAGACCCAGTACTTC. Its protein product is CASSGGVSETQYF. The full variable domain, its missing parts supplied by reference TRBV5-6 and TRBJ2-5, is DAGVTQSPTHLIKTRGQQVTLRCSPKSGHDTVSWYQQALGQGPQFIFQYYEEEERQRGNFPDRFSGHQFPNYSSELNVNALLLGDSALYLCASSGGVSETQYFGPGTRLLVL.

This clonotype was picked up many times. The CDR3 DNA is TGTGCCATCAGTGAGTCGGTGCAGCATACAGATACGCAGTATTTT. Translation gives CAISESVQHTDTQYF. The rearrangement uses TRBV10-3 and TRBJ2-3, with D hard to call. V lost 0 bases and J 3 bases, leaving 10 bases between the germline ends. The CDR3 is 15 amino acids. The V gene's germline CDR1 is ENHRY and CDR2 SYGVKD.

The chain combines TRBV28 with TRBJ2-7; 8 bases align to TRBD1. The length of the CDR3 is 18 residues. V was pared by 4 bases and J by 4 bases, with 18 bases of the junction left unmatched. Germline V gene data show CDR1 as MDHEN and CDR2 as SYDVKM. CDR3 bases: TGTGCCAGCAGTTCCCCTCACTATCAGACAGGGGAAGGGTACGAGCAGTACTTC. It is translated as CASSSPHYQTGEGYEQYF.

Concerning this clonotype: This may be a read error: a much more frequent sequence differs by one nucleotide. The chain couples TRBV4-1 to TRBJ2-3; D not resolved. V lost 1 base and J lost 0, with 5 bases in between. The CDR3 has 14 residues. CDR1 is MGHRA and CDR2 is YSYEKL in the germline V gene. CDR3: CASSQALSTDTQYF. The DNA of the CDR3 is TGCGCCAGCAGCCAAGCACTCAGCACAGATACGCAGTATTTT.

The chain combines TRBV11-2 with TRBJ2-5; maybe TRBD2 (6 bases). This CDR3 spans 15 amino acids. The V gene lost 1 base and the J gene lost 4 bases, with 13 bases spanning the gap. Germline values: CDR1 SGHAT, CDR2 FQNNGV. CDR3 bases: TGTGCCAGCAGCTTAGGGGGAGGAAGTTTAGAGACCCAGTACTTC. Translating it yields CASSLGGGSLETQYF.

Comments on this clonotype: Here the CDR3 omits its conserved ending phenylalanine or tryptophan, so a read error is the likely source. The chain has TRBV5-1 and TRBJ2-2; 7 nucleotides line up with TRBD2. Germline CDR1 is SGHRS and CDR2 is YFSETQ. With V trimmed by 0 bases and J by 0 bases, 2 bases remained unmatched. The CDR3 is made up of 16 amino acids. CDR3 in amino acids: CASSLVRGANTGELFL. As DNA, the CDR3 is TGCGCCAGCAGCTTGGTTCGGGGGGCGAACACCGGGGAGCTGTTTTTG.